These 29 T cell receptor beta chains originate from one sample sequenced in a study of blood T cell repertoires in COVID-19. Repertoires were generated with immunoSEQ multiplex PCR, while TCRdb's copy carries only in-frame clones and drops some. The repertoire includes 85,000 to 110,000 clones, over 75% of them detected once, and roughly 13% sits in the top ten. The sequencing sample was made of peripheral blood. The receptors stem from a human donor in a cohort sampled during active or convalescent COVID-19.

This clone occurred once. The genes are TRBV6-5 and TRBJ1-6; D is undetermined. Trimming shortened V by 2 bases and J by 6 bases, and 14 bases separated the two germline ends. This CDR3 has 16 amino acids. In germline, CDR1 is MNHEY, CDR2 SVGAGI. CDR3: CASSYQPSRLNSPLHF. The CDR3 DNA reads TGTGCCAGCAGTTACCAACCCAGTCGTCTTAATTCACCCCTCCACTTT.

This clone appeared a single time. The chain links TRBV16 to TRBJ1-1, with D unclear. The germline gives CDR1 KGHSY, CDR2 FQNENV. This CDR3 contains 13 residues. Between the trimmed V and J ends, which lost 4 bases and 2 bases, there was a span of 8 bases. The CDR3 here is CASSLTVNTEAFF. CDR3 nucleotides: TGTGCCAGCAGCCTCACAGTCAACACTGAAGCTTTCTTT.

V gene TRBV19 combines with J gene TRBJ1-2; no clear D gene. This CDR3 is 10 amino acids long. Trimming removed 6 bases at V and 6 bases at J, with 5 bases between. Germline values: CDR1 LNHDA, CDR2 SQIVND (reference sequence). CDR3 DNA: TGTGCCAGTAGGAGGGATGGCTACACCTTC. It translates to CASRRDGYTF.

The J gene is TRBJ2-5, the V gene TRBV11-3, with TRBD1 matching over 9 bases. V shed 4 bases and J 4 bases; nucleotides not matched to a gene: 7. The CDR3 runs to 15 residues. The germline gives CDR1 SGHNT, CDR2 YENEEA. The DNA for the CDR3 is TGTGCCAGCAGCTGGGGGACAGGGTCTTTAGAGACCCAGTACTTC. It is translated as CASSWGTGSLETQYF. The full variable domain, its missing parts supplied by reference TRBV11-3 and TRBJ2-5, is EAGVVQSPRYKIIEKKQPVAFWCNPISGHNTLYWYLQNLGQGPELLIRYENEEAVDDSQLPKDRFSAERLKGVDSTLKIQPAELGDSAVYLCASSWGTGSLETQYFGPGTRLLVL.

This chain uses TRBV28 with TRBJ1-1; 7 nucleotides match TRBD1. The V and J ends lost 2 bases and 5 bases, in that order; junction bases with no gene match: 2. The length of the CDR3 is 13 residues. Germline CDR1 MDHEN, CDR2 SYDVKM. Here the CDR3 DNA reads TGTGCCAGCAGTTTAAGGGGGCGGACTGAAGCTTTCTTT. Its protein product is CASSLRGRTEAFF.

The chain employs TRBV6-2 or TRBV6-3 and TRBJ2-3, with D perhaps matching TRBD1 (5 bases). The CDR3 covers 14 residues. Germline V gene lookup returns CDR1 MNHEY and CDR2 SVGEGT. The V end was cut by 6 bases, the J end by 4 bases, with 14 bases between. The CDR3 is CASSDSATADTQYF. The CDR3, as DNA: TGTGCCAGCAGCGACAGCGCTACAGCAGATACGCAGTATTTT.

The chain combines TRBV2 with TRBJ2-1, with D perhaps being TRBD1 or TRBD2 (10 bases each). CDR1 and CDR2 (germline): SNHLY, FYNNEI. CDR3 length equals 17 residues. V lost 7 bases and J 8 bases, leaving 27 bases between the germline ends. The CDR3 nucleotides are TGTGCCAGCAAAGACAGGGGGCGGCTAGCGGGGGTCGATGAGCAGTTCTTC. Translating gives CASKDRGRLAGVDEQFF.

The chain is built from TRBV5-1 and TRBJ1-2, with 7 positions matching TRBD1. V trimming: 4 bases; J trimming: 4 bases; junction bases outside the gene matches: 7. The germline V gene has CDR1 SGHRS and CDR2 YFSETQ. The CDR3 is 14 residues long. The CDR3: CASSQMTGSYGYTF. The DNA of the CDR3 is TGCGCCAGCAGCCAAATGACAGGGAGCTATGGCTACACCTTC.

The V and J genes are TRBV19 and TRBJ2-7, with 16 bases that match TRBD2. Germline V gene lookup returns CDR1 LNHDA and CDR2 SQIVND (reference sequence). V was clipped by 6 bases and J by 7 bases; unmatched bases: 9. The CDR3 length is 16 residues. The CDR3 DNA reads as TGTGCCAGTAGCCCCGGGACTAGCGGGGGGGCGCGAGAGCAGTACTTC. Residues: CASSPGTSGGAREQYF.

This chain joins TRBV27 and TRBJ2-7, with D possibly being TRBD2 (5 bases). The CDR3 has 16 residues. V lost 3 bases and J lost 0, with 15 bases in between. Germline CDR1 and CDR2: MNHEY and SMNVEV (reference sequence). CDR3 residues: CASSLWSGRSSYEQYF. CDR3 DNA: TGTGCCAGCAGTTTGTGGTCGGGAAGGAGCTCCTACGAGCAGTACTTC.

This sequence joins TRBV6-5 and TRBJ1-5; D call uncertain. The CDR3 is made up of 13 amino acids. V shed 5 bases and J shed 9 bases, with 14 bases lying between them. CDR1 is MNHEY, CDR2 SVGAGI, per germline. CDR3 sequence: CASSTAPSWPQHF. In nucleotides, the CDR3 is TGTGCCAGCAGTACAGCCCCATCATGGCCCCAGCATTTT.

This rearrangement joins TRBV4-2 to TRBJ1-3, with 9 bases matching TRBD1. Germline CDR1 reads LGHNA; CDR2 reads YNFKEQ. The CDR3 contains 16 residues. V was clipped by 0 bases and J by 8 bases; unmatched bases: 8. The CDR3 loop reads CASSQESPGQGDTIYF. The CDR3 nucleotides read TGTGCCAGCAGCCAAGAGTCACCGGGACAGGGAGACACCATATATTTT.

The rearrangement links TRBV6-1 to TRBJ1-2, with TRBD1 matching 7 bases. V trimming: 3 bases; J trimming: 4 bases; junction bases outside the gene matches: 8. The CDR3 consists of 15 residues. Germline values: CDR1 MNHNS, CDR2 SASEGT. CDR3 region: CASSEKVGGGYGYTF. The CDR3 region has the DNA TGTGCCAGCAGTGAGAAAGTAGGGGGCGGCTATGGCTACACCTTC.

This clone turned up a few times. V usage is TRBV3-1 (or the pseudogene TRBV3-2) and J usage is TRBJ1-6; 7 bases align to TRBD1. The V gene end was trimmed by 3 bases and the J gene end by 7 bases; junction bases not matched to a gene: 9. This CDR3 has 16 amino acids. CDR1 is LGHDT, CDR2 YNNKEL, per germline (reference sequence). For the CDR3, the DNA is TGTGCCAGCAGCCAGCTGACAGGGAGAAGAAATTCACCCCTCCACTTT. Protein product: CASSQLTGRRNSPLHF.

This clone has just one count. This chain joins TRBV5-1 and TRBJ2-7; D remains ambiguous. The germline CDR1 and CDR2 sequences are SGHRS and YFSETQ. Trimming removed 0 bases from V and 3 bases from J, with 7 bases in between. The CDR3 length is 13 residues. The DNA for the CDR3 is TGCGCCAGCAGCTTGGGGGCAGACTACGAGCAGTACTTC. Translated: CASSLGADYEQYF.

This clone has more than one count but fewer than ten. This chain uses TRBV6-5 with TRBJ2-7, with unresolved D. V was cut by 0 bases and J by 3 bases, with 6 bases left in between. Germline V lookup: CDR1 MNHEY, CDR2 SVGAGI. CDR3 size: 13 residues. The CDR3 loop reads CASSYSQIYEQYF. As DNA, the CDR3 is TGTGCCAGCAGTTACTCTCAAATCTACGAGCAGTACTTC.

V usage is TRBV5-1 and J usage is TRBJ2-3, with 8 bases that match TRBD1. CDR3 length equals 13 residues. The V gene end was trimmed by 5 bases and the J gene end by 6 bases; junction bases not matched to a gene: 5. The germline gives CDR1 SGHRS, CDR2 YFSETQ. Here the CDR3 reads CASRVQGADTQYF. The CDR3 coding sequence is TGCGCCAGCAGGGTGCAGGGGGCTGATACGCAGTATTTT.

The J gene is TRBJ1-1, the V gene TRBV5-4, with 8 bases that match TRBD1. Trimming removed 4 bases from V and 0 bases from J; junction bases left unmatched: 5. The CDR3 is 15 amino acids. Germline CDR1 SGHNT, CDR2 YYREEE (reference sequence). The CDR3 region has the DNA TGTGCCAGCAGCCCTAGACAGGGGTTGAACACTGAAGCTTTCTTT. This sequence encodes CASSPRQGLNTEAFF.

The CDR3, as DNA: TGTGCCAGCAGTGGACGTACTCCGGGACAGCCCTATGGCTACACCTTC. This codes for CASSGRTPGQPYGYTF. This chain joins TRBV6-1 and TRBJ1-2, with 7 bases identical to TRBD1. CDR1 MNHNS and CDR2 SASEGT come from the germline V gene. Losses at the gene ends were 4 bases for V and 4 bases for J; bases not matched to a gene: 12. This CDR3 is 16 amino acids long.

The rearrangement uses TRBV19 and TRBJ2-2; a weak D match, TRBD1 (6 bases). V shed 11 bases and J shed 2 bases, with 21 bases lying between them. The CDR3 is made up of 16 amino acids. The germline CDR1 and CDR2 sequences are LNHDA and SQIVND (reference sequence). CDR3: CAAAPLWGPNTGELFF. In DNA form, the CDR3 reads TGTGCCGCCGCCCCTCTTTGGGGGCCTAACACCGGGGAGCTGTTTTTT.

This chain links TRBV9 with TRBJ2-7; 7 bases match TRBD2. This CDR3 is 13 amino acids long. Losses at the gene ends were 4 bases for V and 6 bases for J; bases not matched to a gene: 7. Germline-derived CDR1 and CDR2 are SGDLS and YYNGEE. The CDR3 DNA sequence: TGTGCCAGCAGCATCAGAGGGGAGGGCGAGCAGTACTTC. Amino acids: CASSIRGEGEQYF.

This sequence joins TRBV30 and TRBJ1-2; D not certain. Germline V lookup: CDR1 GTSNPN, CDR2 SVGIG (reference sequence). The CDR3 is made up of 12 amino acids. Trimming stripped 1 base from V and 7 bases from J, with 10 bases between. The CDR3 DNA follows: TGTGCCTGGAGTGCCACCGAGGGTGGCTACACCTTC. Translated, it gives CAWSATEGGYTF.

This rearrangement joins TRBV5-1 to TRBJ1-3; D is possibly TRBD1 (5 bases). The germline gives CDR1 SGHRS, CDR2 YFSETQ. V shed 6 bases and J shed 0 bases, with 13 bases lying between them. This CDR3 has 15 residues. The CDR3 sequence is CASTPGGYSGNTIYF. In DNA form, the CDR3 reads TGCGCCAGCACACCTGGGGGGTACTCTGGAAACACCATATATTTT.

The rearrangement links TRBV5-1 to TRBJ1-6; 8 positions match TRBD1. Trimming removed 4 bases from V and 7 bases from J; junction bases left unmatched: 10. The CDR3 has 16 amino acids. The germline V gene encodes CDR1 SGHRS and CDR2 YFSETQ. The CDR3 is CASSQDRAVQNSPLHF. The CDR3 DNA follows: TGCGCCAGCAGCCAGGACAGGGCCGTTCAAAATTCACCCCTCCACTTT.

CDR3 sequence: CASSLVAGGLGGELFF. Written as DNA, the CDR3 is TGTGCCAGCAGCTTAGTAGCGGGGGGACTCGGCGGGGAGCTGTTTTTT. The chain carries TRBV7-7 and TRBJ2-2, with 10 bases that match TRBD2. The length of the CDR3 is 16 residues. Trimming at V came to 1 base and at J to 7 bases, leaving 6 bases not matched to a gene. CDR1 is SSHAT and CDR2 is FNYEAQ in the germline V gene (reference sequence).

This clone was seen more than once but under ten times. The J gene is TRBJ1-2, the V gene TRBV7-9; no reliable D call. Trimming stripped 0 bases from V and 3 bases from J, with 11 bases between. There are 15 residues in the CDR3. Per the germline V gene, CDR1 is SEHNR and CDR2 is FQNEAQ (reference sequence). The CDR3 sequence: CASSLALTGDYGYTF. The CDR3 region has the DNA TGTGCCAGCAGCTTAGCATTGACGGGAGACTATGGCTACACCTTC.

Turning to this clone: Other nucleotide sequences in the sample specify the same CDR3. The rearrangement joins TRBV4-1 to TRBJ1-2; 8 nucleotides match TRBD1. In germline, CDR1 is MGHRA, CDR2 YSYEKL. V shed 0 bases and J 2 bases; nucleotides not matched to a gene: 2. CDR3 length equals 15 residues. The CDR3, as DNA: TGCGCCAGCAGCCAAGATCGGGACAGGAACTATGGCTACACCTTC. It yields the protein CASSQDRDRNYGYTF.

This clone has more than one count but fewer than ten. V and J are TRBV19 and TRBJ1-1; 9 positions agree with TRBD1. The V gene end was trimmed by 5 bases and the J gene end by 7 bases; junction bases not matched to a gene: 11. The germline gives CDR1 LNHDA, CDR2 SQIVND (reference sequence). This CDR3 comprises 15 residues. The CDR3 is CASSLPGQGNSEAFF. The CDR3 coding sequence is TGTGCCAGTAGTCTACCTGGACAGGGGAATAGTGAAGCTTTCTTT.

The genes are TRBV28 and TRBJ1-4; D may be TRBD1 (5 bases). The CDR3 has 15 residues. V lost 4 bases and J lost 6, with 15 bases in between. Germline CDR1 is MDHEN and CDR2 is SYDVKM. The chain's CDR3 is CASSSPPGFDEKLFF. As DNA, the CDR3 is TGTGCCAGCAGTTCCCCACCAGGGTTCGATGAAAAACTGTTTTTT.